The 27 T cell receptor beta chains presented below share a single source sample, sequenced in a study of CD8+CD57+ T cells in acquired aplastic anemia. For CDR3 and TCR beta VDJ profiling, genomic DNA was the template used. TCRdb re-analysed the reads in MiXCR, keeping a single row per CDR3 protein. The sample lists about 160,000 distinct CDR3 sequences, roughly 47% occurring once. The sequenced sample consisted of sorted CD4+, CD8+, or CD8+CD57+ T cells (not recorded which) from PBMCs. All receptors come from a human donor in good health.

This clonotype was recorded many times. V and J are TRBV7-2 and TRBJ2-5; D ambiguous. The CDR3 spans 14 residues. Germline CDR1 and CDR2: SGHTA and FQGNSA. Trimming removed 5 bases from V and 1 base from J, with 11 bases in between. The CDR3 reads CASSPRGIQETQYF. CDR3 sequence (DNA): TGTGCCAGCAGCCCGAGAGGAATCCAAGAGACCCAGTACTTC.

The CDR3 loop is CASSADRGRVGGYTF. The CDR3 bases are TGTGCCAGCAGCGCGGACAGGGGGCGAGTTGGTGGCTACACCTTC. The gene calls are TRBV9 and TRBJ1-2; 11 nucleotides line up with TRBD1. The CDR3 runs to 15 residues. CDR1 SGDLS and CDR2 YYNGEE come from the germline V gene. V dropped 3 bases and J dropped 7; count of bases not matched to a gene: 8.

The DNA for the CDR3 is TGTGCCATCAGTGAGCCGGCGACGGAGGGGGAGACCCAGTACTTC. Amino acid sequence: CAISEPATEGETQYF. The chain carries TRBV10-3 and TRBJ2-5, with D possibly matching TRBD2 (6 bases). The CDR3 is 15 residues long. CDR1 is ENHRY and CDR2 is SYGVKD in the germline V gene. Trimming took off 2 bases at V and 5 bases at J, with 15 bases between the two ends.

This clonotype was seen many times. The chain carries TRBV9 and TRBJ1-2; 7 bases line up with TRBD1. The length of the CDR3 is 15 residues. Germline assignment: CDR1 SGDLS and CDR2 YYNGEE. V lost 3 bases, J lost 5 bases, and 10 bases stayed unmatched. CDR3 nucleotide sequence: TGTGCCAGCAGCGGAGACAGGGAGCAATTTTATGGCTACACCTTC. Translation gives CASSGDREQFYGYTF.

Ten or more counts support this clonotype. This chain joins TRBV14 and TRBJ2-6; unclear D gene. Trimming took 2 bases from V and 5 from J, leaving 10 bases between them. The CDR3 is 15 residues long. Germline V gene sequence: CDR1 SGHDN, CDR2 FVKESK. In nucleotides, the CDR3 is TGTGCCAGCAGCCAATACCAATCCCGGGCCAACGTCCTGACTTTC. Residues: CASSQYQSRANVLTF.

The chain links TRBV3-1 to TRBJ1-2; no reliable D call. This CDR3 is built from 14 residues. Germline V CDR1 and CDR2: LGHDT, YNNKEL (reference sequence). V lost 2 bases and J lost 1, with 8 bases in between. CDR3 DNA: TGTGCCAGCAGCCAAAACCAGGATAACTATGGCTACACCTTC. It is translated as CASSQNQDNYGYTF.

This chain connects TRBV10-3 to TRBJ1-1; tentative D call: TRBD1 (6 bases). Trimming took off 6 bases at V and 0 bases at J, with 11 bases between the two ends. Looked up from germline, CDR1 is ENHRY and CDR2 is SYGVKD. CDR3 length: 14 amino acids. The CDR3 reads CAISRQEMNTEAFF. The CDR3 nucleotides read TGTGCCATCAGCCGACAGGAGATGAACACTGAAGCTTTCTTT.

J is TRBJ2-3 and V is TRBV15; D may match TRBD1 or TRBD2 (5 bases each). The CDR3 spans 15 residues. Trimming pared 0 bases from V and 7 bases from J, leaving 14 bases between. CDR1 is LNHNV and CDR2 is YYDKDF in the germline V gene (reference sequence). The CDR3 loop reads CATSRDVGDVYTQYF. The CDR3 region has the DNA TGTGCCACCAGCAGAGATGTAGGGGACGTTTATACGCAGTATTTT.

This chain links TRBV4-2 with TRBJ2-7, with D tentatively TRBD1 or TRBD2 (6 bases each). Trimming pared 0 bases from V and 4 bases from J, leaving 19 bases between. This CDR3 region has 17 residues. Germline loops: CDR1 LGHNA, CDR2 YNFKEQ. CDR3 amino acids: CASSQDFSGTGRYEQYF. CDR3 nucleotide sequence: TGTGCCAGCAGCCAAGATTTTAGTGGAACAGGGAGGTACGAGCAGTACTTC.

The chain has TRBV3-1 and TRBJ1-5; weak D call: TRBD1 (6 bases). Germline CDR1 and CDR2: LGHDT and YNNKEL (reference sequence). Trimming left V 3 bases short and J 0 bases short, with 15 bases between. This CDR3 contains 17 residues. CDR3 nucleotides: TGTGCCAGCAGCCACGATCAACAGGGTTATAGCAATCAGCCCCAGCATTTT. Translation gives CASSHDQQGYSNQPQHF.

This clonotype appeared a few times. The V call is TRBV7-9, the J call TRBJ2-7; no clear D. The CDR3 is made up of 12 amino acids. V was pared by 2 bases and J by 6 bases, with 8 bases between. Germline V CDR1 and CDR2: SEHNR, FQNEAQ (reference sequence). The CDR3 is CASSLKVAEQYF. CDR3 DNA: TGTGCCAGCAGCTTAAAAGTAGCCGAGCAGTACTTC.

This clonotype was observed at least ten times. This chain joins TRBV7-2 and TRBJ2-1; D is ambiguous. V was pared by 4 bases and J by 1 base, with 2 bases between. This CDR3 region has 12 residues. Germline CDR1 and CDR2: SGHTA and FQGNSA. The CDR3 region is CASSWSYNEQFF. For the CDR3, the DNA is TGTGCCAGCAGCTGGTCCTACAATGAGCAGTTCTTC.

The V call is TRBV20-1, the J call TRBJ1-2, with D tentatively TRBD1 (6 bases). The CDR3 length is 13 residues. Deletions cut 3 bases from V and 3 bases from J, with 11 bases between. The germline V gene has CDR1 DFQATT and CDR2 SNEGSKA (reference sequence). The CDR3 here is CSAREQGDYGYTF. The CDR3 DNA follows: TGCAGTGCTAGGGAACAGGGAGACTATGGCTACACCTTC.

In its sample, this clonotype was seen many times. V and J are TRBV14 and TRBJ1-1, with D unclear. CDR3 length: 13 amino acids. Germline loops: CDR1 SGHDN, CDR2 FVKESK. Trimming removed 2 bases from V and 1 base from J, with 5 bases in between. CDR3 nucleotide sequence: TGTGCCAGCAGCCAATCAAGGAACACTGAAGCTTTCTTT. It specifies CASSQSRNTEAFF.

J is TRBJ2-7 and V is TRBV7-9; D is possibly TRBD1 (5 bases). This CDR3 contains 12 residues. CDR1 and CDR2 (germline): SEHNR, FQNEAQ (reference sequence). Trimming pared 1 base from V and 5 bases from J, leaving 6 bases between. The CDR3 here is CASSLDRHEQYF. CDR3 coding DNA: TGTGCCAGCAGCTTAGACAGGCACGAGCAGTACTTC.

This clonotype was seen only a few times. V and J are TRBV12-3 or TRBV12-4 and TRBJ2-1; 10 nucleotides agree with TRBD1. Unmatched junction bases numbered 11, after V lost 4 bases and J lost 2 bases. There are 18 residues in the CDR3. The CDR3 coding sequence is TGTGCCAGCAGTTCCAAGAGGGATGGGACAGGGGCCTACAATGAGCAGTTCTTC. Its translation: CASSSKRDGTGAYNEQFF.

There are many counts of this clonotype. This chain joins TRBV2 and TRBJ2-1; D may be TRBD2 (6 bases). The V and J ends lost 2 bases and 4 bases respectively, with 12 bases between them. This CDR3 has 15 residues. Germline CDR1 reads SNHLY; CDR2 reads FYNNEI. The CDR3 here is CASSELWRGYNEQFF. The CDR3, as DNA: TGTGCCAGCAGTGAACTTTGGAGGGGTTACAATGAGCAGTTCTTC.

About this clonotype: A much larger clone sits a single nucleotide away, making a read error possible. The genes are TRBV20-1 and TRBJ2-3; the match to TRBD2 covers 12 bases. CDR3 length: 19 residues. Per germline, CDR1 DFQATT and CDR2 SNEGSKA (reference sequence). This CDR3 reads CSARTSFLAGGLQTDTHYF. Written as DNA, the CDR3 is TGCAGTGCTAGAACCAGCTTCCTAGCGGGGGGGCTTCAGACAGATACGCATTATTTT.

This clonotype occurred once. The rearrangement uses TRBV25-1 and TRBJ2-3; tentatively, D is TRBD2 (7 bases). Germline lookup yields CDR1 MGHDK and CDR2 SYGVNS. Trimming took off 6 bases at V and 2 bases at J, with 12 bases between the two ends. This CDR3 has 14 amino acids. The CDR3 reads CASRRGAITDTQYF. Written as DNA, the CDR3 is TGTGCCAGCAGACGGGGGGCCATCACAGATACGCAGTATTTT. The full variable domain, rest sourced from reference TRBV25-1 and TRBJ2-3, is EADIYQTPRYLVIGTGKKITLECSQTMGHDKMYWYQQDPGMELHLIHYSYGVNSTEKGDLSSESTVSRIRTEHFPLTLESARPSHTSQYLCASRRGAITDTQYFGPGTRLTVL.

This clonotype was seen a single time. CDR3 loop: CASNSGRGHYGYTF. The CDR3 DNA follows: TGTGCCAGCAACTCGGGCAGGGGTCACTATGGCTACACCTTC. The genes are TRBV28 and TRBJ1-2; a possible D gene is TRBD1 (6 bases). Germline lookup yields CDR1 MDHEN and CDR2 SYDVKM. V lost 7 bases to trimming and J lost 3 bases, with 15 bases between them. The CDR3 totals 14 residues.

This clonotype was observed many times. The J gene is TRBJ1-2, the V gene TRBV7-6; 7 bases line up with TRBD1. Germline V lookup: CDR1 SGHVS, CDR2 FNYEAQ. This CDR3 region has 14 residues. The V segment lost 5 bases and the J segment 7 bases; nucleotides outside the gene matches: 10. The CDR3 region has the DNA TGTGCCAGCAGCCCGGGAACAGGGGAGAGTGGCTACACCTTC. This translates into CASSPGTGESGYTF.

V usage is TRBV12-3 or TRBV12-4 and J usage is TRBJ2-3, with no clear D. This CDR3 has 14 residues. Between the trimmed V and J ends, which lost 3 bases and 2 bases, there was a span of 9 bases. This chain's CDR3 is CASSFGQHTDTQYF. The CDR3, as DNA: TGTGCCAGCAGTTTCGGTCAGCACACAGATACGCAGTATTTT.

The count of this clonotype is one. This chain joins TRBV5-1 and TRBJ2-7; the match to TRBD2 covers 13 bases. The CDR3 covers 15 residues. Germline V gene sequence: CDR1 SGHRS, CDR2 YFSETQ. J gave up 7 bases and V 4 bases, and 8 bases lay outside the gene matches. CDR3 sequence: CASSGGLAGTREQYF. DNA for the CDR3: TGCGCCAGCAGCGGGGGACTAGCGGGAACGAGGGAGCAGTACTTC.

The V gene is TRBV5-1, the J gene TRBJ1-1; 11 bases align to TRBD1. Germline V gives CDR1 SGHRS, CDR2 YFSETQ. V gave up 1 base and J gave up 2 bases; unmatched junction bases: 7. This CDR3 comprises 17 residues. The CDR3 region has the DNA TGCGCCAGCAGCTTGACCCGGACAGGGGGCGTAAACACTGAAGCTTTCTTT. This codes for CASSLTRTGGVNTEAFF.

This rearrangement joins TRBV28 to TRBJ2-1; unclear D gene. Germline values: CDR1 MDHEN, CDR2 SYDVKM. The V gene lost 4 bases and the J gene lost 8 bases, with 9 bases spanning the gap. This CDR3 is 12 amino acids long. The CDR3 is CASSSRGDEQFF. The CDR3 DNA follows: TGTGCCAGCAGTTCCCGTGGCGATGAGCAGTTCTTC.

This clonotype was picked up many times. CDR3 amino acids: CSASREGFSVHF. The CDR3 DNA sequence: TGCAGTGCTTCAAGGGAAGGGTTCTCGGTCCACTTT. The chain employs TRBV20-1 and TRBJ1-6; D unresolved. The CDR3 is 12 amino acids. V shed 5 bases and J shed 17 bases, with 19 bases lying between them. Germline V gene data show CDR1 as DFQATT and CDR2 as SNEGSKA (reference sequence).

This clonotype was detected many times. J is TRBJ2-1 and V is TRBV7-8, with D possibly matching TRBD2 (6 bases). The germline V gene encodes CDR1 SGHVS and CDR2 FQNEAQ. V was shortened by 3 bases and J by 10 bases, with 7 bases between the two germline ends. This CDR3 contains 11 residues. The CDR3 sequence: CASSFGGEQFF. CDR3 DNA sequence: TGTGCCAGCAGCTTCGGAGGGGAGCAGTTCTTC.